Below are 18 T cell receptor beta chains sequenced from a single sample in a study of T cell responses to AZD1222 COVID-19 vaccine. Using immunoSEQ multiplex PCR, the repertoire was profiled, and TCRdb retains in-frame clones only, with some absent. The sample includes 110,000 to 150,000 clones, approximately 90% of them seen just once. Specimen: peripheral blood, collected on day 0 of AZD1222 vaccination. All receptors come from an adult in good health.

The genes are TRBV4-2 and TRBJ1-3, with 9 bases fitting TRBD1. The CDR3 sequence is 17 residues long. Germline trimming cut 4 bases from V and 4 bases from J; bases unmatched to any gene: 11. Germline assignment: CDR1 LGHNA and CDR2 YNFKEQ. CDR3 nucleotides: TGTGCCAGCAGCCTGACAGGGGGTGAGGTAGGCGGAAACACCATATATTTT. Amino acid sequence: CASSLTGGEVGGNTIYF.

V and J are TRBV5-1 and TRBJ1-5; 9 bases are shared with TRBD1. The length of the CDR3 is 14 residues. Germline assignment: CDR1 SGHRS and CDR2 YFSETQ. The V segment lost 5 bases and the J segment 7 bases; nucleotides outside the gene matches: 7. CDR3 amino acids: CASRPTGGGQPQHF. The CDR3 nucleotides are TGCGCCAGCAGACCTACAGGGGGCGGACAGCCCCAGCATTTT.

The rearrangement joins TRBV6-2 or TRBV6-3 to TRBJ2-5; 13 nucleotides match TRBD2. This CDR3 has 16 amino acids. The V segment lost 2 bases and the J segment 5 bases; nucleotides outside the gene matches: 5. Germline-derived CDR1 and CDR2 are MNHEY and SVGEGT. The CDR3 protein is CASSYTSGGAWETQYF. The CDR3 nucleotides read TGTGCCAGCAGTTACACTAGCGGGGGGGCCTGGGAGACCCAGTACTTC.

On this clone itself: Possible read error: a much larger clone is one base away. The V and J genes are TRBV6-5 and TRBJ2-2, with D uncertain. Trimming removed 4 bases at V and 3 bases at J, with 3 bases between. The CDR3 has 12 residues. Germline V CDR1 and CDR2: MNHEY, SVGAGI. The CDR3 DNA follows: TGTGCCAGCAGTTCACACACCGGGGAGCTGTTTTTT. It translates to CASSSHTGELFF.

The chain couples TRBV28 to TRBJ1-5; no definite D call. This CDR3 region has 15 residues. Germline assignment: CDR1 MDHEN and CDR2 SYDVKM. V was trimmed by 3 bases and J by 1 base, leaving 10 bases between them. DNA for the CDR3: TGTGCCAGCAGTTTTGCCGCTCCCAGCAATCAGCCCCAGCATTTT. As protein: CASSFAAPSNQPQHF.

This chain connects TRBV14 to TRBJ2-7, with D unclear. The V gene's germline CDR1 is SGHDN and CDR2 FVKESK. The CDR3 length is 13 residues. Trimming removed 0 bases from V and 3 bases from J, with 6 bases in between. The CDR3 sequence: CASSQDNFYEQYF. The CDR3 region has the DNA TGTGCCAGCAGCCAAGATAACTTCTACGAGCAGTACTTC.

The V and J genes are TRBV12-3 or TRBV12-4 and TRBJ1-1; D unclear. V was clipped by 4 bases and J by 4 bases, with 7 bases between them. The CDR3 length is 12 residues. The CDR3 bases are TGTGCCAGCAGTTGGTCGGGCACTGAAGCTTTCTTT. It specifies CASSWSGTEAFF.

J is TRBJ1-5 and V is TRBV21-1. TRBV21-1 is annotated as a pseudogene. The CDR3 sequence is 15 residues long. Written as DNA, the CDR3 is TGTGCCAGCAGCACGGGACCCCTCGGGGATCAGCCCCAGCATTTT. Translated, it gives CASSTGPLGDQPQHF.

V gene TRBV11-2 combines with J gene TRBJ1-1; D is uncertain. The germline CDR1 and CDR2 sequences are SGHAT and FQNNGV. V lost 1 base and J 3 bases, leaving 6 bases between the germline ends. This CDR3 has 13 amino acids. The CDR3, as DNA: TGTGCCAGCAGCTTAGGAGAGTACACTGAAGCTTTCTTT. Translation gives CASSLGEYTEAFF.

The rearrangement joins TRBV4-1 to TRBJ1-1; D call uncertain. The V gene lost 3 bases and the J gene lost 7 bases, with 24 bases spanning the gap. CDR3 length: 17 amino acids. The germline V gene has CDR1 MGHRA and CDR2 YSYEKL. In DNA, the CDR3 is TGCGCCAGCAGCCAGACACGAGGTTCGGGGAGGCTCGGTGAAGCTTTCTTT. This gives the protein CASSQTRGSGRLGEAFF.

The rearrangement links TRBV15 to TRBJ2-2; no clear D gene. The CDR3 has 14 amino acids. With 0 bases removed from V and 6 bases from J, the gap between germline ends came to 8 bases. Germline V gives CDR1 LNHNV, CDR2 YYDKDF (reference sequence). CDR3 sequence reads: CATSRDPAAGELFF. The CDR3 nucleotides are TGTGCCACCAGCAGAGACCCCGCGGCCGGGGAGCTGTTTTTT.

V and J are TRBV27 and TRBJ2-7; D is unclear. V was clipped by 2 bases and J by 6 bases, with 17 bases between them. Germline assignment: CDR1 MNHEY and CDR2 SMNVEV (reference sequence). The CDR3 is 15 residues long. CDR3: CASSLLSGPSREQYF. CDR3 sequence (DNA): TGTGCCAGCAGTTTACTTTCCGGGCCCAGCCGCGAGCAGTACTTC.

On this clone itself: The sample contains more than one DNA sequence encoding this CDR3. V and J are TRBV6-5 and TRBJ1-2, with D unclear. The germline gives CDR1 MNHEY, CDR2 SVGAGI. The CDR3 loop spans 15 amino acids. The ends were cut back, 5 bases at V and 0 bases at J, with 13 bases in the middle. CDR3 in amino acids: CASSTLSTANYGYTF. Here the CDR3 DNA reads TGTGCCAGCAGTACCCTCTCGACGGCTAACTATGGCTACACCTTC.

V and J are TRBV13 and TRBJ2-1, with D perhaps matching TRBD1 (5 bases). Germline V gene sequence: CDR1 PRHDT, CDR2 FYEKMQ (reference sequence). The length of the CDR3 is 14 residues. V dropped 2 bases and J dropped 4 bases, with 9 bases sitting between them. The CDR3 region is CASSLYRLYNEQFF. CDR3 nucleotide sequence: TGTGCCAGCAGCTTATACAGGTTGTACAATGAGCAGTTCTTC.

This sequence joins TRBV27 and TRBJ1-1; D is uncertain. Trimming stripped 4 bases from V and 6 bases from J, with 12 bases between. Germline CDR1 is MNHEY and CDR2 is SMNVEV (reference sequence). The CDR3 covers 13 residues. CDR3 bases: TGTGCCAGCAGTTCGATGGGTAGCCCTGAAGCTTTCTTT. Protein product: CASSSMGSPEAFF.

The rearrangement joins TRBV30 to TRBJ2-7; 7 bases align to TRBD2. The CDR3 is 14 residues long. Germline assignment: CDR1 GTSNPN and CDR2 SVGIG (reference sequence). V trimming: 1 base; J trimming: 7 bases; junction bases outside the gene matches: 10. The CDR3 loop reads CAWSGGLPLLEQYF. The CDR3 DNA reads TGTGCCTGGAGTGGGGGACTACCCCTTCTGGAGCAGTACTTC.

The V and J genes are TRBV10-1 and TRBJ2-1; no reliable D call. The ends were cut back, 0 bases at V and 8 bases at J, with 11 bases in the middle. The CDR3 runs 14 residues. CDR1 and CDR2 (germline): WNHNN, SYGVQD (reference sequence). In nucleotides, the CDR3 is TGCGCCAGCAGTGAGTCCCCCAGTGGGTATGAGCAGTTCTTC. As protein: CASSESPSGYEQFF.

As regards this clone: The sample contains more than one DNA sequence encoding this CDR3. CDR3: CATSRDYYEQYF. The CDR3 DNA follows: TGTGCCACCAGCAGAGATTACTACGAGCAGTACTTC. This sequence joins TRBV15 and TRBJ2-7; D not certain. This CDR3 has 12 amino acids. V lost 0 bases, J lost 3 bases, and 3 bases lay in between. Germline CDR1 reads LNHNV; CDR2 reads YYDKDF (reference sequence).